A selection of T cell receptor beta chains follows, all from one sample in a study of T-cell reconstitution after alpha-beta-depleted transplantation in children. TCRdb analysed the PCR reads with MiXCR anew, one entry per CDR3 protein. Of around 960,000 distinct CDR3 sequences detected, under 30% appear once; the ten largest clones hold over 25%. The sequencing used PBMCs, mostly from graft donor cells, collected 360 days after TCRalphabeta/CD19-depleted stem cell transplant. Receptors were obtained from a boy in the first two years of life who had a stem cell transplant for SCID, so the T cells may come from the graft donor. The CDR3 runs from the conserved cysteine through the conserved F or W. A D gene is named only where the DNA matches it firmly. Some rows have no size entry. The others give once, few or many, or a class for an expanded clone.

d_call	clone_size	j_call	v_call	cdr3_nt	cdr3_aa
TRBD1	.	TRBJ2-4	TRBV19	TGTGCCACGGGACAGGGGGCACAAAACATTCAGTACTTC	CATGQGAQNIQYF
TRBD1	.	TRBJ2-4	TRBV7-9	TGTGCCAGCAGCTCGCCCTGGACAGGGGATGAGGACATTCAGTACTTC	CASSSPWTGDEDIQYF
.	few	TRBJ2-3	TRBV5-1	TGCGCCAGCAGCCCCCGGTACACCAGCACAGATACGCAGTATTTT	CASSPRYTSTDTQYF
.	many	TRBJ2-1	TRBV4-1	TGCGCCAGCAGCCAAGGGACAGAGCAGTTCTTC	CASSQGTEQFF
.	.	TRBJ1-2	TRBV20-1	TGCAGTGCTAGGGTGGCCGGGGCATATGGCTACACCTTC	CSARVAGAYGYTF
TRBD1	few	TRBJ1-1	TRBV20-1	TGCAGTGCTGCTATTTACGGGACAGCCGAGTGGAAAGCTTTCTTT	CSAAIYGTAEWKAFF
.	few	TRBJ1-1	TRBV5-6	TGTGCCAGCAGCCCCTGGGGACGGGTGAACACTGAAGCTTTCTTT	CASSPWGRVNTEAFF
.	.	TRBJ1-2	TRBV5-1	TGCGCCAGCAGCTTGGGGGACCTTCGGGGATATGGCTACACCTTC	CASSLGDLRGYGYTF
.	.	TRBJ2-2	TRBV7-2	TGTGCCAGCAGCTTAGCAACAGGGACGAGGGGGGAGCTGTTTTTT	CASSLATGTRGELFF
TRBD2	many	TRBJ2-1	TRBV5-1	TGCGCCAGCAGCCCTCGGACTAGCGGGGGGCTCTACAATGAGCAGTTCTTC	CASSPRTSGGLYNEQFF
TRBD1	.	TRBJ2-1	TRBV24-1	TGTGCCACCAGTGATACGACAGGGCCCGCCTACAATGAGCAGTTCTTC	CATSDTTGPAYNEQFF
TRBD1	few	TRBJ1-1	TRBV5-1	TGCGCCAGCAGCCAGGGACAGGGTGTGACGGCTTTCTTT	CASSQGQGVTAFF
TRBD1	.	TRBJ1-1	TRBV7-3	TGTGCCAGCAGATCCACAGGGGGCGTCACTGAAGCTTTCTTT	CASRSTGGVTEAFF
.	few	TRBJ1-1	TRBV7-9	TGTGCCAGCAGCTTAGGCGATTATTTTCTGCAGTCTGAAGCTTTCTTT	CASSLGDYFLQSEAFF
.	.	TRBJ1-5	TRBV20-1	TGCAGTGCTATCTCTTGGGACAATCAGCCCCAGCATTTT	CSAISWDNQPQHF
.	.	TRBJ1-6	TRBV5-1	TGCGCCAGCAGCTTGGGGGCACGGGGAGAGGGTTATAATTCACCCCTCCACTTT	CASSLGARGEGYNSPLHF
.	.	TRBJ2-1	TRBV5-1	TGCGCCAGCAGCTTGGGGGCGGCGGATAGGACCTACAATGAGCAGTTCTTC	CASSLGAADRTYNEQFF
.	.	TRBJ2-1	TRBV5-8	TGTGCCAGTGGGACAAAGAGTGGGGGGTTACTCTACAATGAGCAGTTCTTC	CASGTKSGGLLYNEQFF
.	.	TRBJ2-6	TRBV2	TGTGCCAGCAGTGGTGCAGAGACTGGGGCCAACGTCCTGACTTTC	CASSGAETGANVLTF
TRBD2	few	TRBJ2-5	TRBV5-1	TGCGCCAGCAGCTTGGATGGGACTAGCCCGGAGACCCAGTACTTC	CASSLDGTSPETQYF
TRBD1	.	TRBJ2-3	TRBV12-3/TRBV12-4	TGTGCCAGCAGCTCAGACAGGGTCGGTGGAGATACGCAGTATTTT	CASSSDRVGGDTQYF
.	.	TRBJ2-5	TRBV30	TGTGCCTGTATCCGGACCCGGTATGGGACCCAGTACTTC	CACIRTRYGTQYF